This is a list of T cell receptor beta chains from one sample in a study of T cell repertoires in cytomegalovirus infection. TCRdb independently ran MiXCR on the reads; one entry per CDR3 protein. The sample holds around 540,000 distinct CDR3 sequences, 30% to 35% seen once. No antigen is known for these receptors. The sample was cultured PBMCs, taken from culture after CMV antigen stimulation. Receptors originate from a human donor in good health (CMV status not recorded). Some clones in this sample may be carry-over from other donors' samples. Each CDR3 is given with its conserved first and last residue. The order of the fields is J gene, V gene, clone size, D gene, CDR3 DNA, CDR3 protein. The D gene is left open where the match is weak. The listing skips clone size in some rows; elsewhere it reads once, few, many or a size class.

TRBJ2-1,TRBV12-3/TRBV12-4,.,.,TGTGCCAGCAGGCGAGGGGTTGACTGGATTGAGCAGTTCTTC,CASRRGVDWIEQFF
TRBJ2-1,TRBV20-1,.,TRBD1,TGCAGTTTGGCCGGGACAGTGAACAATGAGCAGTTCTTC,CSLAGTVNNEQFF
TRBJ1-2,TRBV19,.,.,TGTGCCAGTAGTCAGAGGGGAGACTATGGCTACACCTTC,CASSQRGDYGYTF
TRBJ1-1,TRBV29-1,.,.,TGCAGCGTTAAGGATCGCTTCACTGAAGCTTTCTTT,CSVKDRFTEAFF
TRBJ2-1,TRBV6-2/TRBV6-3,.,.,TGTGCCAGCAGACCCGATAGCGATGAGCAGTTCTTC,CASRPDSDEQFF
TRBJ2-1,TRBV24-1,few,.,TGTGCCACCCAGTCGGGCAGGTACTACAATGAGCAGTTCTTC,CATQSGRYYNEQFF
TRBJ1-1,TRBV5-6,.,.,TGTGCCAGCATCCGATCTGACAGGATGAACACTGAAGCTTTCTTT,CASIRSDRMNTEAFF
TRBJ2-7,TRBV20-1,.,.,TGCAGTGCTAGAGGGGCCACCTACGAGCAGTACTTC,CSARGATYEQYF
TRBJ1-3,TRBV7-8,.,.,TGTGCCAGCAGCCCCGAAGGTGCTTTCTCTGGAAACACCATATATTTT,CASSPEGAFSGNTIYF
TRBJ2-1,TRBV7-2,many,TRBD2,TGTGCCAGCAGCTTAGAAGGACTAGCGGGGAATGAGCAGTTCTTC,CASSLEGLAGNEQFF
TRBJ2-1,TRBV7-2,few,TRBD2,TGTGCCAGCAGCTTAGCACTAGCGGGTCTCGGTGAGCAGTTCTTC,CASSLALAGLGEQFF